Below are 5 T cell receptor beta chains sequenced from a single sample in a study of T cells in Graves' hyperthyroidism and ophthalmopathy. Using RNA transcripts as the source, TCR beta CDR3 regions were amplified. First-round RT-PCR targeting the TCR CDR3 was performed with the HTBI primer set. One entry per CDR3 protein, called by TCRdb with MiXCR from the multiplex PCR reads. The table shows roughly 630,000 distinct CDR3 sequences, with 15% to 18% occurring only once. Input material: blood. These receptors all stem from a woman in her 30s with Graves' hyperthyroidism.

This clonotype occurred many times. The chain couples TRBV7-9 to TRBJ1-1; D is uncertain. V dropped 5 bases and J dropped 0 bases, with 13 bases sitting between them. The CDR3 consists of 15 residues. From germline, CDR1 is SEHNR and CDR2 FQNEAQ (reference sequence). CDR3 loop: CASSRTEVMNTEAFF. The CDR3, as DNA: TGTGCCAGCAGCCGTACGGAAGTGATGAACACTGAAGCTTTCTTT. Drawing the rest from reference TRBV7-9 and TRBJ1-1, the complete variable domain is DTGVSQNPRHKITKRGQNVTFRCDPISEHNRLYWYRQTLGQGPEFLTYFQNEAQLEKSRLLSDRFSAERPKGSFSTLEIQRTEQGDSAMYLCASSRTEVMNTEAFFGQGTRLTVV.

The J gene is TRBJ2-1, the V gene TRBV9, with 12 nucleotides matching TRBD2. CDR3 length: 17 residues. The germline CDR1 and CDR2 sequences are SGDLS and YYNGEE. V gave up 3 bases and J gave up 4 bases; unmatched junction bases: 8. CDR3 protein: CASSAGLAGGRYNEQFF. CDR3 DNA sequence: TGTGCCAGCAGCGCGGGGCTAGCGGGAGGGCGGTACAATGAGCAGTTCTTC. Variable domain in full (rest from reference TRBV9 and TRBJ2-1): DSGVTQTPKHLITATGQRVTLRCSPRSGDLSVYWYQQSLDQGLQFLIQYYNGEERAKGNILERFSAQQFPDLHSELNLSSLELGDSALYFCASSAGLAGGRYNEQFFGPGTRLTVL.

The chain links TRBV29-1 to TRBJ2-7; no reliable D call. There are 12 residues in the CDR3. Trimming pared 5 bases from V and 2 bases from J, leaving 10 bases between. In germline, CDR1 is SQVTM, CDR2 ANQGSEA. CDR3 DNA: TGCAGCGTTCGGTCAGCTACCTACGAGCAGTACTTC. Translated, it gives CSVRSATYEQYF.

In its sample, this clonotype was seen many times. This chain joins TRBV7-2 and TRBJ2-7; 8 bases line up with TRBD1. Germline V lookup: CDR1 SGHTA, CDR2 FQGNSA. The V and J ends lost 8 bases and 4 bases, in that order; junction bases with no gene match: 4. The CDR3 is 12 residues long. The CDR3 loop is CASETGEYEQYF. CDR3 nucleotides: TGTGCCAGCGAGACAGGGGAGTACGAGCAGTACTTC.

This clonotype showed up many times. The chain recombines TRBV20-1 with TRBJ2-7; D is possibly TRBD1 (5 bases). CDR1 is DFQATT, CDR2 SNEGSKA, per germline (reference sequence). CDR3 size: 14 residues. Trimming took 6 bases from V and 1 from J, leaving 16 bases between them. In DNA, the CDR3 is TGCAGTGCCGTTTCGGCCCAGGGATCCTACGAGCAGTACTTC. It codes for CSAVSAQGSYEQYF.